Detailed here is one T cell receptor (beta chain). As yet, its antigen is unknown. Next came a second PCR, run for about 7 to 12 cycles, which used a sample-barcoded 5' primer along with a J-beta primer mix. TCRdb itself ran the 5' RACE reads through MiXCR, one entry per CDR3 protein. The sample lists under 2 million distinct CDR3 sequences, about 35% seen once, with about 10% in the top ten. These data belong to a study of blood T cells in healthy people across ages. Findings and limits, study-wide: Long-lived donors exceeded aged donors in naive CD4+ cells and diversity. Expanded clonotype shifts may have been confounded, as the donors had an unknown CMV status.

The clonotype was recovered from a woman in her twenties or thirties in good health. The sequenced sample consisted of blood.

The CDR3 nucleotides are TGTGCCAGCAACATGGAAGATGAGCAGTACTTC. Translating it yields CASNMEDEQYF. V usage is TRBV5-6 and J usage is TRBJ2-7; D unclear. CDR1 and CDR2 (germline): SGHDT, YYEEEE. The CDR3 has 11 amino acids. V was pared by 6 bases and J by 7 bases, with 11 bases between.